This T cell receptor beta chain was found in a study of blood T cell repertoires in COVID-19. Background on the study: PBMCs, B-cell-depleted T cells, or T cells were the source of the cDNA or gDNA that made up the material.

Per the study methods: It was from reference gene primer amplification that nucleated cell counts were estimated. The data were produced by immunoSEQ multiplex PCR, yet TCRdb's version contains in-frame clones alone and is incomplete. The D gene and trimming were derived from the DNA, and the V and J assignments and clone size from that table. The table has about 200,000 clones, roughly nine tenths seen once. Trimming pared 0 bases from V and 5 bases from J, leaving 11 bases between. This CDR3 comprises 15 residues. Germline-derived CDR1 and CDR2 are SGHRS and YFSETQ. The chain couples TRBV5-1 to TRBJ2-2, with D perhaps matching TRBD1 (6 bases). The sequence was obtained from a woman aged 70-85 years with acute or convalescent COVID-19. The specimen sequenced was peripheral blood. This CDR3 reads CASSLARGGTGELFF. For the CDR3, the DNA is TGCGCCAGCAGCTTGGCCAGGGGTGGAACCGGGGAGCTGTTTTTT.